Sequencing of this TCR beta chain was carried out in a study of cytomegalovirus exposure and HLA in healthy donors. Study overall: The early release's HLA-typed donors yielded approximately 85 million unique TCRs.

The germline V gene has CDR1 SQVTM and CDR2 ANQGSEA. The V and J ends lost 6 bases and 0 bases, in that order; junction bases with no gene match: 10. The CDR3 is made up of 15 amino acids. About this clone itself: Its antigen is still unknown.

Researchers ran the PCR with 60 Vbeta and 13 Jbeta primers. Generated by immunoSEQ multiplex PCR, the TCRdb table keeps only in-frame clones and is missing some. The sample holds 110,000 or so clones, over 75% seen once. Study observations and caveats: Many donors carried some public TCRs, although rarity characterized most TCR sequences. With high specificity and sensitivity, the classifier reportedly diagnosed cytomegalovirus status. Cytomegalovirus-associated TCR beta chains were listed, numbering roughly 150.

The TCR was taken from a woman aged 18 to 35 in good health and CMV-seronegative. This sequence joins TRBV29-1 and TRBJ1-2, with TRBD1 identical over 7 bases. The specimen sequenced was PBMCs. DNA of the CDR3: TGCAGCGTCACGAAGGACAGGCGTTCTAACTATGGCTACACCTTC. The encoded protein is CSVTKDRRSNYGYTF.